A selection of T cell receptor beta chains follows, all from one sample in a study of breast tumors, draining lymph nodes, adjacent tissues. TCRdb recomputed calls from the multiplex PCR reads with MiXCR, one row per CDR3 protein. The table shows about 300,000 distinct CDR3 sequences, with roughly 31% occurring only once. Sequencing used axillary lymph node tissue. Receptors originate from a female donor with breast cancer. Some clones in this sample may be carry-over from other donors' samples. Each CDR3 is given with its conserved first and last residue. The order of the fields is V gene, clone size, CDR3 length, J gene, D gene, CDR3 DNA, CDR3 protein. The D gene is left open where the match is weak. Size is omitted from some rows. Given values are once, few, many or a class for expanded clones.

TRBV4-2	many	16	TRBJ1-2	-	TGTGCCAGCAGCCAAGAGGGGCAGGCGTCGTCCCATGGCTACACCTTC	CASSQEGQASSHGYTF
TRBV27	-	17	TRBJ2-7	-	TGTGCCAGCAGCTACCGTGGCCCACTCACTAGTTCCCACGAGCAGTACTTC	CASSYRGPLTSSHEQYF
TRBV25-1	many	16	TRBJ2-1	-	TGTGCCAGCAGTGATCTCGGGCGGACCCAATACAATGAGCAGTTCTTC	CASSDLGRTQYNEQFF
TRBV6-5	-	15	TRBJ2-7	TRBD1	TGTGCCAGCAGTCCCCTACCGGACAGGGGAGGCGAGCAGTACTTC	CASSPLPDRGGEQYF
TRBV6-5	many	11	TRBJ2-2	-	TGTGCCAGCAGATCCACCGGGGAGCTGTTTTTT	CASRSTGELFF
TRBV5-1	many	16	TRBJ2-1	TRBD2	TGCGCCAGCAGCTTGGGACTAGCTCGGGTCTACAATGAGCAGTTCTTC	CASSLGLARVYNEQFF
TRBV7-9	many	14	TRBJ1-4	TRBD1	TGTGCCAGCAGCCTTCGACAGGGCGATGAAAAACTGTTTTTT	CASSLRQGDEKLFF
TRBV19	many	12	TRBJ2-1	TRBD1	TGTGCCAGTAGTACCAGGGACAGGCAGCAGTTCTTC	CASSTRDRQQFF
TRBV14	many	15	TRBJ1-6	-	TGTGCCAGCAGCCTACAGGGTCCGCTTTTCTCACCCCTCCACTTT	CASSLQGPLFSPLHF
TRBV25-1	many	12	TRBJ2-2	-	TGTGCCAGCAGAGAAGACACCGGGGAGCTGTTTTTT	CASREDTGELFF
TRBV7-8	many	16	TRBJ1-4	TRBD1	TGTGCCAGCAGCTCGGGACAGGGTCCCTTCTATGAAAAACTGTTTTTT	CASSSGQGPFYEKLFF
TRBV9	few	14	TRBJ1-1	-	TGTGCCAGCAGCGTAGGCCCCTCATCCACTGAAGCTTTCTTT	CASSVGPSSTEAFF
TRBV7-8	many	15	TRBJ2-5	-	TGTGCCAGCAGCTTATGGAGGGCTAGCCAAGAGACCCAGTACTTC	CASSLWRASQETQYF
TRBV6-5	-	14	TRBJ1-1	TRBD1	TGTGCCAGCAGTTACGGCAGGGGGGGCACTGAAGCTTTCTTT	CASSYGRGGTEAFF
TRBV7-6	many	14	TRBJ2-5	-	TGTGCCAGCAGCTTAGAGGGTGAAACAGGGACCCAGTACTTC	CASSLEGETGTQYF
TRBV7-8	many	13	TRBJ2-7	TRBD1	TGTGCCAGCAGCTCATCTTCAGGGGGCGAGCAGTACTTC	CASSSSSGGEQYF
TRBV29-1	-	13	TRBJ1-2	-	TGCAGCGTCCGGGGTGGGCAGAACTATGGCTACACCTTC	CSVRGGQNYGYTF
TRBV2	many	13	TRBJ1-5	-	TGTGCCAGCAGTTATAATAGCAATCAGCCCCAGCATTTT	CASSYNSNQPQHF
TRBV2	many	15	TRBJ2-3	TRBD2	TGTGCCAGCAAACGGACTAGCGGGAGTCCAGATACGCAGTATTTT	CASKRTSGSPDTQYF
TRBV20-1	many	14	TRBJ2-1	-	TGCAGTGCTAGAGTCGGGGGTGGTCAGGGTGAGCAGTTCTTC	CSARVGGGQGEQFF
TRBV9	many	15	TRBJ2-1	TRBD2	TGTGCCAGCAGCGCCGGACTAGCGAGATACAATGAGCAGTTCTTC	CASSAGLARYNEQFF
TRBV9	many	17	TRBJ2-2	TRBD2	TGTGCCAGCAGCGTAGCCGCGGGAGGGCGAGAAACCGGGGAGCTGTTTTTT	CASSVAAGGRETGELFF
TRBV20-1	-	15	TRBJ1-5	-	TGCAGTGCTAGATCTGGGGGGGGTGCGAGACAGCCCCAGCATTTT	CSARSGGGARQPQHF
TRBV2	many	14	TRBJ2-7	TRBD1	TGTGCCAGCAGTTACCGGGACAGGGGCTACGAGCAGTACTTC	CASSYRDRGYEQYF
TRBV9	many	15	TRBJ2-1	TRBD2	TGTGCCAGCAGCGTAGGACTAGCGGGCCACAATGAGCAGTTCTTC	CASSVGLAGHNEQFF
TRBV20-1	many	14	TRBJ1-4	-	TGCAGTGCCTCGGGCCGGGACAACGGTGAAAAACTGTTTTTT	CSASGRDNGEKLFF
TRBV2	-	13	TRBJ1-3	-	TGTGCCAGCCTCGGAGGGGCGGGAAACACCATATATTTT	CASLGGAGNTIYF
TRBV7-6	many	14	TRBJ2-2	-	TGTGCCAGCAGCTTACGGGATTGGTCCGGGGAGCTGTTTTTT	CASSLRDWSGELFF
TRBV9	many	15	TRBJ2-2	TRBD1	TGTGCCAGCAGCGTGAGTACAGGGGACACCGGGGAGCTGTTTTTT	CASSVSTGDTGELFF
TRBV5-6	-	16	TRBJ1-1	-	TGTGCCAGCAGCAAACTCTTGGGACTGGGGAACACTGAAGCTTTCTTT	CASSKLLGLGNTEAFF
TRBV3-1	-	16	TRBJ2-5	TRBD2	TGTGCCAGCAGCCAAGTTGTGCCTAGCGGGATAGAGACCCAGTACTTC	CASSQVVPSGIETQYF
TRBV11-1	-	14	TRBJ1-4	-	TGTGCCAGCAGCTTACGGGGCACGACTGAAAAACTGTTTTTT	CASSLRGTTEKLFF
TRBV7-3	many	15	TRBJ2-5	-	TGTGCCAGCAGCTTTAGACTACCCGAACAAGAGACCCAGTACTTC	CASSFRLPEQETQYF
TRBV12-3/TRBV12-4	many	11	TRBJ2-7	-	TGTGCCAGCAGCCGGAGTAGGGAGCAGTACTTC	CASSRSREQYF
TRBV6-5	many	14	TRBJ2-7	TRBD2	TGTGCCAGCAGAGTAGCGGGAGGGGGCTACGAGCAGTACTTC	CASRVAGGGYEQYF
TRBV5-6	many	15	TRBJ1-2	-	TGTGCCAGCAGCTTGCTCGTAGGCAGAGCCTATGGCTACACCTTC	CASSLLVGRAYGYTF
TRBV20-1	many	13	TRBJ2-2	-	TGCAGTGCTAGCAGCGGAGGGGGCGGGGAGCTGTTTTTT	CSASSGGGGELFF
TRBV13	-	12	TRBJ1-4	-	TGTGCCAGCAGCGAGCGACTTGAAAAACTGTTTTTT	CASSERLEKLFF
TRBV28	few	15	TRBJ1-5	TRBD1	TGTGCCAGCAGGACCGCCGGGACAGGTAATCAGCCCCAGCATTTT	CASRTAGTGNQPQHF
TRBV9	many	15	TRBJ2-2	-	TGTGCCAGCAGCGTAGTTGGAGGGAACACCGGGGAGCTGTTTTTT	CASSVVGGNTGELFF
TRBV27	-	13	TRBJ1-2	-	TGTGCCAGCAGTTTATCTGGACATCATGGCTACACCTTC	CASSLSGHHGYTF
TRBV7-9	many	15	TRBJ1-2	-	TGTGCCAGCAGCTTATCGGGGCCCTTTAACTATGGCTACACCTTC	CASSLSGPFNYGYTF
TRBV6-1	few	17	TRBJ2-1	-	TGTGCCAGCAGTGAAGCCCCAGGGGTGGGCTCCTACAATGAGCAGTTCTTC	CASSEAPGVGSYNEQFF
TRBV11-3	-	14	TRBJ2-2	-	TGTGCCAGCAGCGGTAGCACAAGTACCGGGGAGCTGGTTTTT	CASSGSTSTGELVF
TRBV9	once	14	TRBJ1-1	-	TGTGCCAGCAGCTTGAGGCGGGAGAACACTGGAGCTTTCTTT	CASSLRRENTGAFF
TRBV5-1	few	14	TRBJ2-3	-	TGCGCCAGCTCTCGGGTCCTAGACACAAATACGCAGTATTTT	CASSRVLDTNTQYF
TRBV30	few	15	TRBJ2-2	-	TGTGCCTGGAGAGTGGGAGCCCTTAACACCGGGGAGCTGTTTTTT	CAWRVGALNTGELFF
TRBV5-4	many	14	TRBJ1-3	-	TGTGCCAGCAGCTTTAGTGGCAGAGGAAACACCATATATTTT	CASSFSGRGNTIYF
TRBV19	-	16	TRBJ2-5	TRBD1	TGTGCCAGTAGTACCCCCGGGACAGGGGGCCAAGAGACCCAGTACTTC	CASSTPGTGGQETQYF
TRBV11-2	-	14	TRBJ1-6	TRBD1	TGTGCCAGCAGCCAACAGACAGGGAGTTCACCCCTCCACTTT	CASSQQTGSSPLHF
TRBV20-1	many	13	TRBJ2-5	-	TGCAGTGCTAGTTTAGCGGTTGGGGAGACCCAGTACTTC	CSASLAVGETQYF
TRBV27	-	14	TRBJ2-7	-	TGTGCCAGCAGTCAGTCAGGGCTCTCCTACGAGCAGTACTTC	CASSQSGLSYEQYF
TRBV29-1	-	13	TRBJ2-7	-	TGCAGTTTATCGGCGACAGCTCCCTACGAGCAGTACTTC	CSLSATAPYEQYF
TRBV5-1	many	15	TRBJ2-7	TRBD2	TGCGCCAGCAGCTCTTTTGGGACTAGCGGGACAGAGCAGTACTTC	CASSSFGTSGTEQYF
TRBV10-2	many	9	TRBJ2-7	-	TGCGCCAGCAGTCTCAAGCAGTACTTC	CASSLKQYF